The 4 T cell receptor beta chains in this list originate from one sample, sequenced in a study of early T cells in non-severe SARS-CoV-2 infection (dated by TCRdb to 2020 to 2023). The library was generated by 5' RACE. Sequencer: NextSeq 500. TCRdb ran its own pipeline on the public reads, namely fastp trimming at Q25 and MiXCR clone calling, and kept in-frame beta chains. Each entry merges the rows of one CDR3 protein and shows their most common DNA and genes. The sample data list about 73,000 distinct CDR3 sequences, and around 15% of these were observed just once. Of the sample, roughly an eighth falls within the top ten clones. The material sequenced was whole blood. These TCRs come from an adult who was a healthcare worker with PCR-confirmed SARS-CoV-2 infection or an uninfected control (not recorded which).

The chain combines TRBV5-1 with TRBJ1-4, with D unresolved. This CDR3 comprises 14 residues. Trimming shortened V by 7 bases and J by 5 bases, and 15 bases separated the two germline ends. The germline CDR1 and CDR2 sequences are SGHRS and YFSETQ. The CDR3 is CASRGPEPNEKLFF. The CDR3 DNA reads TGCGCCAGCCGCGGCCCGGAACCGAATGAAAAACTGTTTTTT.

This clonotype came up many times. This chain joins TRBV20-1 and TRBJ2-5; D is unclear. Germline-derived CDR1 and CDR2 are DFQATT and SNEGSKA (reference sequence). V was pared by 0 bases and J by 5 bases, with 7 bases between. This CDR3 is 12 amino acids long. CDR3 in amino acids: CSARDALETQYF. The CDR3 coding sequence is TGCAGTGCTAGAGATGCCTTGGAGACCCAGTACTTC.

The rearrangement links TRBV20-1 to TRBJ2-1; D perhaps matches TRBD2 (6 bases). Trimming took 2 bases from V and 8 from J, leaving 16 bases between them. This CDR3 has 14 residues. Germline CDR1 and CDR2: DFQATT and SNEGSKA (reference sequence). CDR3 region: CSARWGLRGDEQFF. The CDR3 region has the DNA TGCAGTGCTAGATGGGGACTCCGCGGCGATGAGCAGTTCTTC.

This clonotype was counted only a few times. This rearrangement joins TRBV20-1 to TRBJ1-1; 8 bases are a match to TRBD1. V shed 0 bases, J shed 1 base, and the junction held 10 bases outside the gene matches. The length of the CDR3 is 17 residues. Germline CDR1 is DFQATT and CDR2 is SNEGSKA (reference sequence). In nucleotides, the CDR3 is TGCAGTGCTAGAGATCCTCTGACAGGGGTAAGGAACACTGAAGCTTTCTTT. This gives the protein CSARDPLTGVRNTEAFF.